The 16 T cell receptor beta chains given below trace back to one sample, sequenced in a study of T cell responses to AZD1222 COVID-19 vaccine. Repertoires were generated with immunoSEQ multiplex PCR, while TCRdb's copy carries only in-frame clones and drops some. Counted here are 150,000 or so clones, approximately 90% occurring once; the ten biggest clones make up roughly 3.4%. Sample: peripheral blood, taken 28 days after the second AZD1222 dose. The receptor set was obtained from an adult who received the AZD1222 COVID-19 vaccine.

The chain has TRBV7-3 and TRBJ2-1; D is perhaps TRBD1 (6 bases). The CDR3 covers 15 residues. In germline, CDR1 is SGHTA, CDR2 FQGTGA. The V and J ends lost 1 base and 0 bases respectively, with 7 bases between them. In DNA form, the CDR3 reads TGTGCCAGCAGCTTAATGGGGGCCTCCTACAATGAGCAGTTCTTC. It codes for CASSLMGASYNEQFF.

The J gene is TRBJ2-7, the V gene TRBV7-8; D unresolved. Germline CDR1 SGHVS, CDR2 FQNEAQ. V gave up 3 bases and J gave up 2 bases, with 8 bases separating them. CDR3 length: 13 amino acids. Here the CDR3 reads CASSFTRAYEQYF. The CDR3 coding sequence is TGTGCCAGCAGCTTCACCAGAGCCTACGAGCAGTACTTC.

This clone has just a few counts. This chain uses TRBV7-2 with TRBJ1-1, with D maybe TRBD1 (6 bases). Germline V gives CDR1 SGHTA, CDR2 FQGNSA. This CDR3 region has 14 residues. V was clipped by 6 bases and J by 0 bases, with 11 bases between them. CDR3 nucleotides: TGTGCCAGCAGACGGGCAGGGGTGAACACTGAAGCTTTCTTT. Its translation is CASRRAGVNTEAFF.

The chain couples TRBV7-2 to TRBJ2-7; 8 bases align to TRBD1. Germline V gene lookup returns CDR1 SGHTA and CDR2 FQGNSA. J gave up 2 bases and V 5 bases, and 5 bases lay outside the gene matches. The length of the CDR3 is 14 residues. DNA for the CDR3: TGTGCCAGCAGCCGGACAGGGCAGACCTACGAGCAGTACTTC. Protein product: CASSRTGQTYEQYF.

In DNA form, the CDR3 reads TGCGCCAGCAGCCAGCAGACAGGGAGTAGGAACACTGAAGCTTTCTTT. It specifies CASSQQTGSRNTEAFF. This chain connects TRBV5-1 to TRBJ1-1, with TRBD1 matching over 7 bases. This CDR3 contains 16 residues. Germline V gives CDR1 SGHRS, CDR2 YFSETQ. V lost 4 bases, J lost 1 base, and 10 bases stayed unmatched.

The CDR3 loop is CASSQGVAVSSTDTQYF. The CDR3 region has the DNA TGTGCCAGCAGCCAAGGGGTAGCGGTTTCTAGCACAGATACGCAGTATTTT. The rearrangement links TRBV3-1 (or the pseudogene TRBV3-2) to TRBJ2-3; possible D gene TRBD2, 6 bases. V gave up 1 base and J gave up 0 bases, with 14 bases separating them. The CDR3 totals 17 residues. Germline loops: CDR1 LGHDT, CDR2 YNNKEL (reference sequence).

This clone is a singleton in its sample. The gene calls are TRBV5-1 and TRBJ2-1; no clear D. CDR1 is SGHRS, CDR2 YFSETQ, per germline. V was trimmed by 0 bases and J by 0 bases, leaving 7 bases between them. This CDR3 is 15 amino acids long. The CDR3: CASSLDPVSYNEQFF. The CDR3 coding sequence is TGCGCCAGCAGCTTGGATCCCGTCTCCTACAATGAGCAGTTCTTC.

The V and J genes are TRBV7-2 and TRBJ2-2; weak D call: TRBD2 (6 bases). Germline values: CDR1 SGHTA, CDR2 FQGNSA. With 2 bases removed from V and 6 bases from J, the gap between germline ends came to 13 bases. CDR3 length equals 15 residues. CDR3 bases: TGTGCCAGCAGCTTATCCGGGAGTGGGGCCGGGGAGCTGTTTTTT. Translated: CASSLSGSGAGELFF.

The chain employs TRBV19 and TRBJ1-5; 9 bases map to TRBD1. Losses at the gene ends were 6 bases for V and 6 bases for J; bases not matched to a gene: 9. In germline, CDR1 is LNHDA, CDR2 SQIVND (reference sequence). The CDR3 totals 15 residues. The CDR3 region is CASRATGGAGQPQHF. In DNA, the CDR3 is TGTGCCAGTAGAGCCACAGGGGGCGCGGGTCAGCCCCAGCATTTT.

This clone was seen a single time. V and J are TRBV5-4 and TRBJ2-1; D remains unclear. Trimming took off 5 bases at V and 6 bases at J, with 9 bases between the two ends. The CDR3 has 12 residues. The germline V gene encodes CDR1 SGHNT and CDR2 YYREEE (reference sequence). The DNA of the CDR3 is TGTGCCAGCAGTTTGCTTGGCAATGAGCAGTTCTTC. Its translation is CASSLLGNEQFF.

The V gene is TRBV6-5, the J gene TRBJ1-4; D call uncertain. Germline V gives CDR1 MNHEY, CDR2 SVGAGI. The CDR3 contains 16 residues. The V gene lost 0 bases and the J gene lost 2 bases, with 10 bases spanning the gap. The CDR3 nucleotides read TGTGCCAGCAGTTACTCGCCCCGGGCGACTAATGAAAAACTGTTTTTT. This codes for CASSYSPRATNEKLFF.

V usage is TRBV7-9 and J usage is TRBJ2-2; the D gene is possibly TRBD1 (6 bases). The germline V gene has CDR1 SEHNR and CDR2 FQNEAQ (reference sequence). Between the trimmed V and J ends, which lost 2 bases and 8 bases, there was a span of 9 bases. The CDR3 sequence is 13 residues long. In DNA, the CDR3 is TGTGCCAGCAGCTTACATGGGACAGGGGAGCTGTTTTTT. Translated, it gives CASSLHGTGELFF.

The V and J genes are TRBV28 and TRBJ1-2; D is undetermined. The V end lost 4 bases, the J end lost 0 bases, and 6 bases lay between the germline ends. Germline assignment: CDR1 MDHEN and CDR2 SYDVKM. The CDR3 has 13 amino acids. The CDR3 DNA sequence: TGTGCCAGCAGTTCCCCGTCTAACTATGGCTACACCTTC. Protein: CASSSPSNYGYTF.

With regard to this clone: Germline and junction disagree at one end, which may indicate a read error. V gene TRBV9 combines with J gene TRBJ1-4; D may be TRBD1 (5 bases). The germline V gene encodes CDR1 SGDLS and CDR2 YYNGEE. This CDR3 contains 14 residues. Here the CDR3 DNA reads TGTGCCAGCTGCGTTGGTCAGGGTACTGAAAAACTGTTTTTT. Amino acids: CASCVGQGTEKLFF.

This chain connects TRBV7-9 to TRBJ2-7; no firm D call. Trimming cost V 5 bases and J 2 bases, with 7 bases left between them. CDR3 size: 12 residues. Per the germline V gene, CDR1 is SEHNR and CDR2 is FQNEAQ (reference sequence). Written as DNA, the CDR3 is TGTGCCAGCAGCCCCCGACCCTACGAGCAGTACTTC. Encoded protein: CASSPRPYEQYF.

The chain couples TRBV5-1 to TRBJ1-5, with a possible D match to TRBD1 (5 bases). Germline V CDR1 and CDR2: SGHRS, YFSETQ. The CDR3 extends over 13 amino acids. Trimming removed 4 bases at V and 9 bases at J, with 14 bases between. CDR3 sequence reads: CASSLDQGTPQHF. The CDR3 coding sequence is TGCGCCAGCAGCCTCGATCAGGGTACGCCCCAGCATTTT.